This T cell receptor (beta chain) was obtained from a study of blood T cell repertoires in COVID-19. There are 17 residues in the CDR3. The junction had 14 bases not matched to a gene; V was cut back by 5 bases and J by 3 bases. CDR1 is LNHDA, CDR2 SQIVND, per germline (reference sequence). This clone showed up just once. Original processing methods: Estimation of nucleated cell counts was performed using reference gene primer amplification. Generated by immunoSEQ multiplex PCR, the TCRdb table keeps only in-frame clones and is missing some. Clonal size and the V and J genes are those of that table, whereas D and trimming came from the DNA. The repertoire holds approximately 150,000 clones, with 80% to 90% as singletons.

Sequenced: peripheral blood. The sequence came from a human donor in a cohort sampled during active COVID-19. The rearrangement uses TRBV19 and TRBJ2-7; the match to TRBD2 covers 9 bases. Here the CDR3 reads CASSFTGTSRSGYEQYF. CDR3 coding DNA: TGTGCCAGTAGTTTCACAGGGACTAGCAGATCCGGCTACGAGCAGTACTTC.